The 13 T cell receptor beta chains reported below all come from one sample, sequenced in a study of T-cell reconstitution after alpha-beta-depleted transplantation in children. A TCRbeta library incorporating unique molecular identifiers was prepared. TCRdb re-called the PCR reads with MiXCR, one entry per CDR3 protein. In the table there are 120,000 or so distinct CDR3 sequences, about 23% of which are singletons. Sequenced material: PBMCs, mostly from graft donor cells, taken 180 days after TCRalphabeta/CD19-depleted stem cell transplant. All receptors derive from a male patient between 2 and 15 years old who had a stem cell transplant for chronic granulomatous disease, so the T cells may come from the graft donor.

In its sample, this clonotype was seen many times. The chain has TRBV10-2 and TRBJ2-3; a possible D gene is TRBD2 (5 bases). V was shortened by 1 base and J by 9 bases, with 29 bases between the two germline ends. The CDR3 covers 19 residues. The germline V gene has CDR1 WSHSY and CDR2 SAAADI. Here the CDR3 reads CASSEWRLAHNSRANTQYF. The CDR3 region has the DNA TGCGCCAGCAGTGAGTGGCGACTGGCGCACAATTCGCGGGCCAACACGCAGTATTTT.

In its sample, this clonotype was seen a few times. This chain links TRBV11-3 with TRBJ2-2, with no clear D. V was clipped by 5 bases and J by 2 bases, with 6 bases between them. Germline-derived CDR1 and CDR2 are SGHNT and YENEEA. The CDR3 sequence is 13 residues long. CDR3 region: CASSNRNTGELFF. CDR3 in DNA: TGTGCCAGCAGCAACCGCAACACCGGGGAGCTGTTTTTT.

The rearrangement joins TRBV10-1 to TRBJ2-5; 8 nucleotides agree with TRBD1. This CDR3 comprises 15 residues. With 2 bases clipped from V and 2 bases from J, the junction kept 4 bases outside the gene matches. The V gene's germline CDR1 is WNHNN and CDR2 SYGVQD (reference sequence). The CDR3 DNA sequence: TGCGCCAGCAGTGAGACCTGGACAGGGCAAGAGACCCAGTACTTC. This translates into CASSETWTGQETQYF.

This clonotype occurred many times. The chain joins TRBV20-1 to TRBJ2-3; TRBD2 aligns across 14 bases. The germline V gene has CDR1 DFQATT and CDR2 SNEGSKA (reference sequence). V shed 6 bases and J 4 bases; nucleotides not matched to a gene: 6. The CDR3 loop spans 15 amino acids. CDR3 region: CSATTSGREADTQYF. The CDR3 nucleotides read TGCAGTGCGACGACTAGCGGGAGGGAGGCAGATACGCAGTATTTT.

The chain links TRBV20-1 to TRBJ2-1; the match to TRBD2 covers 9 bases. The V gene end was trimmed by 0 bases and the J gene end by 1 base; junction bases not matched to a gene: 19. Per the germline V gene, CDR1 is DFQATT and CDR2 is SNEGSKA (reference sequence). This CDR3 has 21 amino acids. In DNA, the CDR3 is TGCAGTGCTAGAGATCTAGATAGAGAGGCGGGAGGGCCTTATTCCTACAATGAGCAGTTCTTC. Translating it yields CSARDLDREAGGPYSYNEQFF.

The sample holds one count of this clonotype. Germline is not matched at one junction end, which may reflect a read error. The genes are TRBV5-1 and TRBJ2-1; possibly TRBD2 for D (6 bases). This CDR3 is 14 amino acids long. In germline, CDR1 is SGHRS, CDR2 YFSETQ. The CDR3 loop reads CASSSREYYNDQFF. The CDR3 nucleotides are TGCGCCAGCAGTAGTCGGGAGTACTACAATGATCAGTTCTTC. Full variable domain (remainder filled in from reference TRBV5-1 and TRBJ2-1): KAGVTQTPRYLIKTRGQQVTLSCSPISGHRSVSWYQQTPGQGLQFLFEYFSETQRNKGNFPGRFSGRQFSNSRSEMNVSTLELGDSALYLCASSSREYYNDQFFGPGTRLTVL.

The rearrangement links TRBV29-1 to TRBJ2-1, with TRBD2 as a possible D gene (6 bases). Germline values: CDR1 SQVTM, CDR2 ANQGSEA. This CDR3 has 14 residues. V was shortened by 5 bases and J by 1 base, with 12 bases between the two germline ends. CDR3 protein: CSVLSGTSYNEQFF. The CDR3 DNA reads as TGCAGCGTTCTCTCCGGGACTTCCTACAATGAGCAGTTCTTC.

This clonotype showed up many times. V is TRBV7-8 and J is TRBJ1-3; possible D gene TRBD1, 5 bases. V lost 2 bases to trimming and J lost 2 bases, with 13 bases between them. This CDR3 has 16 amino acids. Germline CDR1 and CDR2: SGHVS and FQNEAQ. The CDR3 DNA is TGTGCCAGCAGCTTAACGACGGGGGGGACTGGAAACACCATATATTTT. This sequence encodes CASSLTTGGTGNTIYF.

The table lists this clonotype with a few counts. J is TRBJ2-4 and V is TRBV29-1; D gene ambiguous. The CDR3 is 13 residues long. In germline, CDR1 is SQVTM, CDR2 ANQGSEA. V gave up 6 bases and J gave up 3 bases, with 12 bases separating them. The CDR3 loop reads CSVPGEVKNIQYF. In nucleotides, the CDR3 is TGCAGCGTCCCCGGCGAGGTCAAAAACATTCAGTACTTC.

The chain joins TRBV21-1 to TRBJ2-7; the table's D call TRBD2 went unverified against the DNA. TRBV21-1 is deemed a pseudogene. The CDR3 sequence is 13 residues long. The chain's CDR3 is CASSSREGSEQYF. CDR3 coding DNA: TGTGCCAGCAGCTCAAGAGAGGGATCCGAGCAGTACTTC.

In this sample, this clonotype turned up many times. V and J are TRBV7-8 and TRBJ2-5; 7 positions match TRBD2. This CDR3 has 15 residues. Germline CDR1 is SGHVS and CDR2 is FQNEAQ. V shed 5 bases and J 1 base; nucleotides not matched to a gene: 7. CDR3 DNA sequence: TGTGCCAGCAGCCCAGGACTAGGGCCCCAAGAGACCCAGTACTTC. It translates to CASSPGLGPQETQYF.

This clonotype was found a few times. The chain links TRBV20-1 to TRBJ2-1; no clear D gene. Germline V gene sequence: CDR1 DFQATT, CDR2 SNEGSKA (reference sequence). V lost 6 bases and J 3 bases, leaving 9 bases between the germline ends. This CDR3 has 12 amino acids. This chain's CDR3 is CSAPLDYNEQFF. The CDR3 DNA sequence: TGCAGTGCCCCGTTAGACTACAATGAGCAGTTCTTC.

The chain employs TRBV20-1 and TRBJ2-7, with D maybe TRBD1 (6 bases). The length of the CDR3 is 18 residues. The V gene's germline CDR1 is DFQATT and CDR2 SNEGSKA (reference sequence). Trimming took off 4 bases at V and 3 bases at J, with 28 bases between the two ends. The CDR3 DNA reads TGCAGTGCTATCAGGGGAGACCGGGGCCCCGATTGGAGCTACGAGCAGTACTTC. Its protein product is CSAIRGDRGPDWSYEQYF.